This T cell receptor (beta chain) was identified in a study of shared clonotypes between healthy human individuals. The CDR3 spans 11 residues. Trimming left V 7 bases short and J 5 bases short, with 11 bases between. Germline V gene sequence: CDR1 DFQATT, CDR2 SNEGSKA (reference sequence). On sorted subsets, replicate PCRs used about 180 ng DNA, or roughly 30,000 T cell genomes. The repertoire was sequenced with immunoSEQ multiplex PCR; TCRdb's copy has only in-frame clones and lacks some. This table has some 2,500,000 clones, 93% appearing once. The table lists this clone with a few counts. The chain links TRBV20-1 to TRBJ1-1, with D uncertain. The TCR originated in a man younger than 35 in good health. Some clones in this sample may be carry-over from other donors' samples. The sample comprised naive CD4+ T cells from PBMCs. The subset was: CD45RA+ positively selected. Here the CDR3 reads CSVGNPTEAFF. CDR3 in DNA: TGCAGTGTGGGGAACCCGACTGAAGCTTTCTTT.